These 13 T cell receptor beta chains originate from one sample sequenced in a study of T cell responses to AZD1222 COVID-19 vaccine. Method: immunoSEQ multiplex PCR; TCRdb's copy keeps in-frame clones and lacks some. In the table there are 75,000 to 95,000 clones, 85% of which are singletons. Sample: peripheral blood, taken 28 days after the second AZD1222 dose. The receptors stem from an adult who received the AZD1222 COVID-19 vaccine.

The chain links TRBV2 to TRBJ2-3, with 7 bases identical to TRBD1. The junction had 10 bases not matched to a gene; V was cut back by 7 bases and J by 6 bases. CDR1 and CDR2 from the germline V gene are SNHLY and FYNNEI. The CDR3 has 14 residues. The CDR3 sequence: CASNWDSLSDTQYF. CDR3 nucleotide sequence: TGTGCCAGCAACTGGGACAGCCTGTCGGATACGCAGTATTTT.

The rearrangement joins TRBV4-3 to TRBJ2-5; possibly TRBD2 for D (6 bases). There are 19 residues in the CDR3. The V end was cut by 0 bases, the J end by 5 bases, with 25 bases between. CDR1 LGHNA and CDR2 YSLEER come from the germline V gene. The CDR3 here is CASSQDLRGGRLGRETQYF. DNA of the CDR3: TGCGCCAGCAGCCAAGATCTGAGGGGAGGCCGGCTAGGGAGGGAGACCCAGTACTTC.

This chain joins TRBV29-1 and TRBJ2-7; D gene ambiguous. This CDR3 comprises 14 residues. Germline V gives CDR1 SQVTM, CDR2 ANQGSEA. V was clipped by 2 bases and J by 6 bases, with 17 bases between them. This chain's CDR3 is CSVEIGFGSVEQYF. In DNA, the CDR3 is TGCAGCGTTGAAATAGGGTTTGGGTCGGTCGAGCAGTACTTC.

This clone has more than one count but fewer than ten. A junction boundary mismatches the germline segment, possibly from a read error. CDR3 residues: CASSLANDGYTF. The CDR3 DNA sequence: TGCGCCAGCAGCTTGGCTAACGATGGCTACACCTTC. The chain links TRBV5-1 to TRBJ1-2, with no clear D. The germline V gene encodes CDR1 SGHRS and CDR2 YFSETQ. This CDR3 is built from 12 residues.

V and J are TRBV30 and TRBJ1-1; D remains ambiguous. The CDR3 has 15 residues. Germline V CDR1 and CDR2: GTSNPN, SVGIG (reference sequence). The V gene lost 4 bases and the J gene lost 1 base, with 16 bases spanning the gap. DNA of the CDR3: TGTGCCTGGACCAATACTGAGGTGGGGAACACTGAAGCTTTCTTT. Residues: CAWTNTEVGNTEAFF.

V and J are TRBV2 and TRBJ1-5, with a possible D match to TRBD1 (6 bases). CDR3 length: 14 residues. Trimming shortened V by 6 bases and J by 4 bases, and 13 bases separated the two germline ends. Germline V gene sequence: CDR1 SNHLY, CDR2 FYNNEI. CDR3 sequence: CASRGLGANQPQHF. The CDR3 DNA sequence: TGTGCCAGCAGAGGGTTGGGGGCAAATCAGCCCCAGCATTTT.

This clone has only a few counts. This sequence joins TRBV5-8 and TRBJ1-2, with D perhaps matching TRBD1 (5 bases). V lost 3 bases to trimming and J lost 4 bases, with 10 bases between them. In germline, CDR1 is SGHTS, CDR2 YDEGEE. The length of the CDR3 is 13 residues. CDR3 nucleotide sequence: TGTGCCAGCAGCTGGGGCGTACTCTATGGCTACACCTTC. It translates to CASSWGVLYGYTF.

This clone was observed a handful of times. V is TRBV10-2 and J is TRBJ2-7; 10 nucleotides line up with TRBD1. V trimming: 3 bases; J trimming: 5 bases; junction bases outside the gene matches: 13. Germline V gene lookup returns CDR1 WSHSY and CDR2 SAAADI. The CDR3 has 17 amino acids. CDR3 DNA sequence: TGCGCCAGCAGTGATTTTATCCTGGGACAGGGGCCCAACGAGCAGTACTTC. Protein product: CASSDFILGQGPNEQYF.

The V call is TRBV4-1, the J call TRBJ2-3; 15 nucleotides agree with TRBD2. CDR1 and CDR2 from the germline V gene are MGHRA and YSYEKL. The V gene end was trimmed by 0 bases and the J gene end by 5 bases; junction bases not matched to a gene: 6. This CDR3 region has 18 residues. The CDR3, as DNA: TGCGCCAGCAGCCAAGATAGCGGGACTAGCGGGAGGAGAGATACGCAGTATTTT. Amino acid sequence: CASSQDSGTSGRRDTQYF.

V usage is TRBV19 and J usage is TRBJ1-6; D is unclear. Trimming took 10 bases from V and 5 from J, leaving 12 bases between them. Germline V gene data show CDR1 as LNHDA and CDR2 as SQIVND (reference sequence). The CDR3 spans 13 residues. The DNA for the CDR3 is TGTGCCACCTTCGGACGGGATAATTCACCCCTCCACTTT. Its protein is CATFGRDNSPLHF.

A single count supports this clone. The CDR3 reads CASSYSSSARYGYTF. CDR3 DNA sequence: TGTGCCAGCAGTTACTCGTCCAGCGCGAGGTATGGCTACACCTTC. The chain carries TRBV6-5 and TRBJ1-2; D ambiguous. Germline CDR1 and CDR2: MNHEY and SVGAGI. V lost 0 bases and J lost 5, with 13 bases in between. The CDR3 has 15 amino acids.

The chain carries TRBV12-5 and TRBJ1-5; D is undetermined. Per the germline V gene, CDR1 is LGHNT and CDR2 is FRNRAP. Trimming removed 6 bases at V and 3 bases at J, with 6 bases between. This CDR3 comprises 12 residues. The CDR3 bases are TGTGCTAGTGGGGGTATCAATCAGCCCCAGCATTTT. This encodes CASGGINQPQHF.

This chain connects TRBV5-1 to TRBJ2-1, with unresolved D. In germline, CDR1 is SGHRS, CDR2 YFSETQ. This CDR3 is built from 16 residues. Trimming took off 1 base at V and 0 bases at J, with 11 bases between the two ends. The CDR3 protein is CASSLLADDSYNEQFF. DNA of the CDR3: TGCGCCAGCAGCTTGCTCGCGGACGACTCCTACAATGAGCAGTTCTTC. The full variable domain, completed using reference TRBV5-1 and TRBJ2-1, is KAGVTQTPRYLIKTRGQQVTLSCSPISGHRSVSWYQQTPGQGLQFLFEYFSETQRNKGNFPGRFSGRQFSNSRSEMNVSTLELGDSALYLCASSLLADDSYNEQFFGPGTRLTVL.